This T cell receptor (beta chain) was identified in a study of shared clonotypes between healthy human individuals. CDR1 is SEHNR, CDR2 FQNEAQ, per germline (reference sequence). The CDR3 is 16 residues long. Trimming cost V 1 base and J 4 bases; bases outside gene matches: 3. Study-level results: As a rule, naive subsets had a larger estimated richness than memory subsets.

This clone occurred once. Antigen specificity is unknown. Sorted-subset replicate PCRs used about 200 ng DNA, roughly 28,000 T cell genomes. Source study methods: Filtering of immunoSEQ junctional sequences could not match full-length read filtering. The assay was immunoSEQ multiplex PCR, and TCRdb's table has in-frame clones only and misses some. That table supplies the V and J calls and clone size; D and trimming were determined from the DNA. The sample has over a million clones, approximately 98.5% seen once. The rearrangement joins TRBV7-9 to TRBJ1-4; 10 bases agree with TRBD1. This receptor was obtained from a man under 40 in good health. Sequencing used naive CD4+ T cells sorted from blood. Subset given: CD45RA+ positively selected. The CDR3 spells CASSLGQGANNEKLFF. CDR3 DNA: TGTGCCAGCAGCTTAGGACAGGGGGCCAATAATGAAAAACTGTTTTTT.